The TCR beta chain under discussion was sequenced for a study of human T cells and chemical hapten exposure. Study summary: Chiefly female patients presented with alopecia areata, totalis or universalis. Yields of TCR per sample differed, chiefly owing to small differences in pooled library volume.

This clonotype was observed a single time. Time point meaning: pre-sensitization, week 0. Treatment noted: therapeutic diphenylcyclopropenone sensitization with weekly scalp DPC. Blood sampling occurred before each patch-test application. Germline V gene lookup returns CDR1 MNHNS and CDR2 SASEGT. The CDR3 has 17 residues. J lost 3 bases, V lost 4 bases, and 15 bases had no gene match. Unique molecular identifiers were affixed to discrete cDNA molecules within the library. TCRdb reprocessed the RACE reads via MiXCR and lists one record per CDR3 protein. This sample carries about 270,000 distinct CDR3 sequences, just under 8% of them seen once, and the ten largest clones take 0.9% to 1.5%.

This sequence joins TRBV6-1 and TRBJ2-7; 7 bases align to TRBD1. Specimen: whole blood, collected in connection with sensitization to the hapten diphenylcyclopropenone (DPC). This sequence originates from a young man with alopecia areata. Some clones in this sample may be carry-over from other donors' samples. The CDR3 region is CASSVETGSRPYYEQYF. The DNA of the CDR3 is TGTGCCAGCAGTGTTGAGACAGGGTCAAGACCTTACTACGAGCAGTACTTC.